The sequence of this T cell receptor (beta chain) was determined in a study of cytomegalovirus exposure and HLA in healthy donors. Regarding this clone: Its antigen is as yet unknown.

CDR1 and CDR2 (germline): MDHEN, SYDVKM. The J segment lost 2 bases and the V segment lost 7 bases, leaving 7 bases of the junction unmatched. The CDR3 length is 15 residues. Findings and limits, study-wide: For TCR beta chains, V- and J-gene trimming was later linked to a missense DCLRE1C variant.

PCR used 60 Vbeta primers and 13 Jbeta primers. Method: immunoSEQ multiplex PCR; TCRdb's copy keeps in-frame clones and lacks some. The sample holds 74,000 or so clones, 60% to 80% seen once. The chain recombines TRBV28 with TRBJ2-1; 8 bases fit TRBD2. The sequence was obtained from a woman aged 40-49 years in good health and CMV-seronegative. The sequenced sample was PBMCs. The CDR3, as DNA: TGTGCCAGCAAAGGCGGGAGGAATGCCTACAATGAGCAGTTCTTC. Protein: CASKGGRNAYNEQFF.